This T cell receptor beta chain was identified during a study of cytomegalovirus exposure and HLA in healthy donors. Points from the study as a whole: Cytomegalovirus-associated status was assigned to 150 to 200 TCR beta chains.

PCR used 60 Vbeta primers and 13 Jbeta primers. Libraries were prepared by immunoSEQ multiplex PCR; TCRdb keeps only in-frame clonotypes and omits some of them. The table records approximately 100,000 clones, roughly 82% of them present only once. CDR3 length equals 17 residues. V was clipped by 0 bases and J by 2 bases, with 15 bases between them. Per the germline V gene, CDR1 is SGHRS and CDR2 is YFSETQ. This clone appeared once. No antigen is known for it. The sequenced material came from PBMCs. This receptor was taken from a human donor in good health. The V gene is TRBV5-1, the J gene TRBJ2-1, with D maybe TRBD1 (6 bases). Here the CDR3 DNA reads TGCGCCAGCAGCTTGGTGGGCGGACAGATTACCTACAATGAGCAGTTCTTC. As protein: CASSLVGGQITYNEQFF.